The source of this TCR beta chain is a study of blood T cell repertoires in COVID-19. The wider study: Spain, Italy and the United States supplied samples that represented acute and convalescent COVID-19. The cDNA or gDNA used as material had been derived from T cells, B-cell-depleted T cells, or PBMCs.

The sample holds one count of this clone. In the source study's methods: By means of reference gene primer amplification, nucleated cell counts were estimated. Clones were sequenced by immunoSEQ multiplex PCR, and TCRdb holds only the in-frame ones, with some missing. For V, J and clone size, that table is used; D and trimming come from the DNA. The table records about 87,000 clones, over 70% of them present only once. This CDR3 has 14 residues. Trimming took off 10 bases at V and 2 bases at J, with 18 bases between the two ends. Per germline, CDR1 MNHNY and CDR2 SVGAGI (reference sequence). The source material was peripheral blood. The V call is TRBV6-6, the J call TRBJ2-7, with D possibly being TRBD1 (5 bases). The receptor's source is a woman aged 45-65 years with acute or convalescent COVID-19. CDR3 amino acids: CATLPDSKTYEQYF. In nucleotides, the CDR3 is TGTGCCACCCTCCCCGACAGCAAAACCTACGAGCAGTACTTC.